This entry lists 27 T cell receptor beta chains sequenced from one sample in a study of early T cells in non-severe SARS-CoV-2 infection. MiXCR was run by TCRdb on the 5' RACE reads, yielding one entry per CDR3 protein. The sample has over 60,000 distinct CDR3 sequences, around 13% seen once. The sequencing input was whole blood. The source of these receptors is an adult who was a healthcare worker with PCR-confirmed SARS-CoV-2 infection or an uninfected control (not recorded which).

The chain uses TRBV30 and TRBJ2-7, with a tentative D call TRBD2 (6 bases). CDR1 is GTSNPN, CDR2 SVGIG, per germline (reference sequence). CDR3 length equals 12 residues. V lost 2 bases and J lost 7, with 12 bases in between. CDR3 region: CAWSHAGNEQYF. The CDR3, as DNA: TGTGCCTGGAGTCATGCGGGAAATGAGCAGTACTTC.

The V and J genes are TRBV30 and TRBJ1-2, with D possibly TRBD1 on 5 matching bases. The V end was cut by 3 bases, the J end by 1 base, with 9 bases between. This CDR3 region has 13 residues. CDR1 is GTSNPN, CDR2 SVGIG, per germline (reference sequence). This chain's CDR3 is CAWSPTDNYGYTF. DNA for the CDR3: TGTGCCTGGAGCCCGACAGATAACTATGGCTACACCTTC.

V and J are TRBV2 and TRBJ1-6; TRBD1 aligns across 7 bases. Germline V gene data show CDR1 as SNHLY and CDR2 as FYNNEI. The CDR3 is made up of 16 amino acids. V shed 2 bases, J shed 4 bases, and the junction held 5 bases outside the gene matches. CDR3 in amino acids: CASSEKGAVYNSPLHF. The CDR3 coding sequence is TGTGCCAGCAGTGAAAAGGGGGCAGTTTATAATTCACCCCTCCACTTT.

This clonotype was recorded a few times. This sequence joins TRBV25-1 and TRBJ1-6; D unresolved. Trimming took off 2 bases at V and 12 bases at J, with 8 bases between the two ends. This CDR3 is built from 12 residues. Germline V lookup: CDR1 MGHDK, CDR2 SYGVNS. In DNA, the CDR3 is TGTGCCAGCAGTGAAGTTGTGGGACCCCTCCACTTT. Translating it yields CASSEVVGPLHF. The variable domain in full, with the rest retrieved from reference TRBV25-1 and TRBJ1-6, is EADIYQTPRYLVIGTGKKITLECSQTMGHDKMYWYQQDPGMELHLIHYSYGVNSTEKGDLSSESTVSRIRTEHFPLTLESARPSHTSQYLCASSEVVGPLHFGNGTRLTVT.

This clonotype has at least ten counts. The chain is built from TRBV5-1 and TRBJ2-3, with D hard to call. The CDR3 loop spans 16 amino acids. V lost 3 bases and J 0 bases, leaving 14 bases between the germline ends. The germline V gene encodes CDR1 SGHRS and CDR2 YFSETQ. In DNA form, the CDR3 reads TGCGCCAGCAGCTACCCAGACTTTTCTAGCACAGATACGCAGTATTTT. This sequence encodes CASSYPDFSSTDTQYF.

This clonotype was seen ten or more times. The V gene is TRBV27, the J gene TRBJ1-1; 7 nucleotides agree with TRBD1. Germline-derived CDR1 and CDR2 are MNHEY and SMNVEV (reference sequence). This CDR3 is built from 14 residues. J was trimmed by 1 base and V by 4 bases; bases with no gene match: 3. The DNA for the CDR3 is TGTGCCAGCAGTTCAGACAGGGAGAACACTGAAGCTTTCTTT. As protein: CASSSDRENTEAFF.

The table lists this clonotype with a few counts. The rearrangement links TRBV4-2 to TRBJ2-7; 7 nucleotides line up with TRBD1. CDR3 size: 15 residues. Germline trimming cut 1 base from V and 3 bases from J; bases unmatched to any gene: 6. The V gene's germline CDR1 is LGHNA and CDR2 YNFKEQ. The CDR3 protein is CASSQALTGNYEQYF. The CDR3 DNA reads TGTGCCAGCAGCCAAGCCCTGACAGGGAACTACGAGCAGTACTTC.

This clonotype was detected only a few times. This chain links TRBV4-2 with TRBJ2-7; D is perhaps TRBD1 or TRBD2 (7 bases each). Germline-derived CDR1 and CDR2 are LGHNA and YNFKEQ. Deletions cut 3 bases from V and 9 bases from J, with 24 bases between. The CDR3 spans 16 residues. CDR3 sequence: CASSQLRGGYDGVQYF. For the CDR3, the DNA is TGTGCCAGCAGCCAGCTCAGGGGGGGCTATGATGGAGTGCAGTACTTC.

As regards this clonotype: Compared with germline, one end of the junction differs, possibly owing to a read error. The chain carries TRBV9 and TRBJ1-1; 12 nucleotides match TRBD1. CDR3 length: 14 amino acids. Germline CDR1 and CDR2: SGDLS and YYNGEE. CDR3 amino acids: CASSPIIMGQGAGF. The CDR3 coding sequence is TGTGCCAGCAGCCCCATCATTATGGGACAGGGGGCTGGATTT. Together with reference TRBV9 and TRBJ1-1, the CDR3 gives the full variable domain: DSGVTQTPKHLITATGQRVTLRCSPRSGDLSVYWYQQSLDQGLQFLIQYYNGEERAKGNILERFSAQQFPDLHSELNLSSLELGDSALYFCASSPIIMGQGAGFGQGTRLTVV.

The table lists this clonotype with a few counts. The chain combines TRBV9 with TRBJ2-7; D could derive from TRBD1 or TRBD2 (5 bases each). Trimming stripped 4 bases from V and 2 bases from J, with 13 bases between. CDR1 SGDLS and CDR2 YYNGEE come from the germline V gene. This CDR3 contains 14 residues. The chain's CDR3 is CASSSSGTTYEQYF. The CDR3 nucleotides are TGTGCCAGCAGCTCCTCCGGGACCACCTACGAGCAGTACTTC.

The gene calls are TRBV27 and TRBJ2-1, with 9 nucleotides matching TRBD2. V lost 2 bases, J lost 4 bases, and 0 bases stayed unmatched. The germline CDR1 and CDR2 sequences are MNHEY and SMNVEV (reference sequence). The CDR3 length is 14 residues. The DNA of the CDR3 is TGTGCCAGCAGTTTACTAGCGGGGTACAATGAGCAGTTCTTC. The encoded protein is CASSLLAGYNEQFF.

This clonotype was counted only a few times. The chain recombines TRBV6-2 or TRBV6-3 with TRBJ2-1; 8 nucleotides agree with TRBD2. The ends lost 5 bases at V and 7 bases at J; junction bases unmatched: 13. From germline, CDR1 is MNHEY and CDR2 SVGEGT. The CDR3 contains 16 residues. CDR3 in DNA: TGTGCCAGCAGTAACACTCGCGGGGGGCCGTGGAATGAGCAGTTCTTC. Residues: CASSNTRGGPWNEQFF.

This clonotype was detected many times. The gene calls are TRBV4-3 and TRBJ2-1, with D perhaps TRBD2 (5 bases). The germline V gene encodes CDR1 LGHNA and CDR2 YSLEER. The V end was cut by 0 bases, the J end by 4 bases, with 16 bases between. The CDR3 consists of 17 residues. CDR3 coding DNA: TGCGCCAGCAGCCAAGATCCCGTCGGGGTTCCTTACAATGAGCAGTTCTTC. This encodes CASSQDPVGVPYNEQFF.

The rearrangement uses TRBV10-1 and TRBJ2-3, with 9 bases fitting TRBD1. Losses at the gene ends were 5 bases for V and 4 bases for J; bases not matched to a gene: 13. This CDR3 region has 17 residues. Germline lookup yields CDR1 WNHNN and CDR2 SYGVQD (reference sequence). The CDR3 spells CASSPSRGTGFPDTQYF. DNA of the CDR3: TGCGCCAGCAGTCCGAGCCGGGGGACAGGGTTCCCAGATACGCAGTATTTT.

This clonotype turned up a few times. The V and J genes are TRBV9 and TRBJ2-3; D is uncertain. This CDR3 has 14 residues. The V end lost 0 bases, the J end lost 6 bases, and 11 bases lay between the germline ends. Germline V gene data show CDR1 as SGDLS and CDR2 as YYNGEE. CDR3 coding DNA: TGTGCCAGCAGCGTAGCTCTTTCCGGGGATACGCAGTATTTT. Translation gives CASSVALSGDTQYF.

This clonotype occurred a few times. CDR3 in DNA: TGTGCCAGCAGCCTCAGGGGGGTAGGCTACGAGCAGTACTTC. Translating it yields CASSLRGVGYEQYF. The chain is built from TRBV4-2 and TRBJ2-7, with a tentative D call TRBD1 (7 bases). CDR1 is LGHNA, CDR2 YNFKEQ, per germline. The V and J ends lost 4 bases and 3 bases respectively, with 13 bases between them. The CDR3 length is 14 residues.

The chain has TRBV10-2 and TRBJ1-1; weak D call: TRBD1 (5 bases). Germline CDR1 reads WSHSY; CDR2 reads SAAADI. The V gene lost 6 bases and the J gene lost 2 bases, with 16 bases spanning the gap. The CDR3 sequence is 15 residues long. The CDR3 nucleotides read TGCGCCAGCAGGGGGGGTTTTGAATTCAACACTGAAGCTTTCTTT. This codes for CASRGGFEFNTEAFF.

This rearrangement joins TRBV20-1 to TRBJ1-2; D ambiguous. The length of the CDR3 is 13 residues. Trimming shortened V by 6 bases and J by 5 bases, and 16 bases separated the two germline ends. The germline V gene encodes CDR1 DFQATT and CDR2 SNEGSKA (reference sequence). The CDR3: CSAEDTNAYGYTF. For the CDR3, the DNA is TGCAGTGCCGAGGATACAAACGCTTATGGCTACACCTTC.

This clonotype was recorded a few times. The chain combines TRBV7-9 with TRBJ2-3; D might be TRBD1 (6 bases). The germline CDR1 and CDR2 sequences are SEHNR and FQNEAQ (reference sequence). Trimming stripped 1 base from V and 2 bases from J, with 19 bases between. There are 18 residues in the CDR3. The CDR3 nucleotides are TGTGCCAGCAGCTTAGTGGCAGGGGCCCAGCGGCTCACAGATACGCAGTATTTT. This codes for CASSLVAGAQRLTDTQYF.

This clonotype was detected a few times. The rearrangement joins TRBV5-1 to TRBJ1-2; D gene uncertain. This CDR3 is 13 amino acids long. V was pared by 2 bases and J by 8 bases, with 13 bases between. Per germline, CDR1 SGHRS and CDR2 YFSETQ. The CDR3 protein is CASSFGPKQGYTF. CDR3 nucleotide sequence: TGCGCCAGCAGCTTCGGTCCCAAACAGGGCTACACCTTC.

At least ten counts were recorded for this clonotype. CDR3 DNA sequence: TGTGCCAGCAGCTTCCAGGGGGCTGAAGATACGCAGTATTTT. Translation gives CASSFQGAEDTQYF. The V and J genes are TRBV11-2 and TRBJ2-3; 8 bases are shared with TRBD1. The CDR3 has 14 amino acids. Trimming at V came to 3 bases and at J to 5 bases, leaving 4 bases not matched to a gene. The germline gives CDR1 SGHAT, CDR2 FQNNGV. The full variable domain, completed using reference TRBV11-2 and TRBJ2-3, is EAGVAQSPRYKIIEKRQSVAFWCNPISGHATLYWYQQILGQGPKLLIQFQNNGVVDDSQLPKDRFSAERLKGVDSTLKIQPAKLEDSAVYLCASSFQGAEDTQYFGPGTRLTVL.

This clonotype was found a few times. J is TRBJ1-1 and V is TRBV29-1; maybe TRBD1 (6 bases). The germline CDR1 and CDR2 sequences are SQVTM and ANQGSEA. Trimming took off 4 bases at V and 6 bases at J, with 18 bases between the two ends. The CDR3 has 14 amino acids. CDR3 nucleotides: TGCAGCGTTGTCATGACGGGGGCAACCTCTGAAGCTTTCTTT. Residues: CSVVMTGATSEAFF.

The V call is TRBV29-1, the J call TRBJ2-5; D is uncertain. Germline V gene lookup returns CDR1 SQVTM and CDR2 ANQGSEA. V was cut by 1 base and J by 1 base, with 4 bases left in between. The CDR3 consists of 12 residues. The CDR3 bases are TGCAGCGTTGAAGGGCTCCAAGAGACCCAGTACTTC. The encoded protein is CSVEGLQETQYF.

The V call is TRBV3-1, the J call TRBJ2-5; 8 bases map to TRBD2. The V segment lost 4 bases and the J segment 2 bases; nucleotides outside the gene matches: 3. Germline V CDR1 and CDR2: LGHDT, YNNKEL (reference sequence). CDR3 length equals 14 residues. The CDR3 protein is CASSPSGGQETQYF. The CDR3 bases are TGTGCCAGCAGCCCGAGCGGGGGTCAAGAGACCCAGTACTTC.

This clonotype appeared a few times. The rearrangement links TRBV28 to TRBJ1-5; D is undetermined. CDR3 size: 14 residues. V was trimmed by 5 bases and J by 0 bases, leaving 8 bases between them. Germline CDR1 MDHEN, CDR2 SYDVKM. Written as DNA, the CDR3 is TGTGCCAGCAGTCGGGGAGGTAGCAATCAGCCCCAGCATTTT. This sequence encodes CASSRGGSNQPQHF.

This rearrangement joins TRBV29-1 to TRBJ1-1; 7 bases are a match to TRBD1. The germline V gene has CDR1 SQVTM and CDR2 ANQGSEA. V trimming: 7 bases; J trimming: 2 bases; junction bases outside the gene matches: 4. The CDR3 is made up of 12 amino acids. The DNA for the CDR3 is TGCAGCGCGCGGGACAGCAACACTGAAGCTTTCTTT. This translates into CSARDSNTEAFF.

This chain connects TRBV6-2 or TRBV6-3 to TRBJ2-1, with TRBD2 matching 7 bases. CDR1 and CDR2 from the germline V gene are MNHEY and SVGEGT. The junction had 20 bases not matched to a gene; V was cut back by 2 bases and J by 7 bases. The CDR3 extends over 19 amino acids. For the CDR3, the DNA is TGTGCCAGCAGTTACCTCCTTGGGGAGGGGAACTTTTTTGGGAATGAGCAGTTCTTC. Translating gives CASSYLLGEGNFFGNEQFF.